This record concerns one T cell receptor beta chain sequence. Its antigen specificity is not known. Base qualities are not provided; no much larger clone lies one nucleotide away. Preparation of the library involved the immunoSEQ multiplex PCR assay. A mixture of 60 forward primers for TCR Vbeta segments and 13 reverse primers for TCR Jbeta segments was used in the multiplex PCR. The CDR3 region of rearranged TCR beta genes was amplified from genomic DNA by a multiplex PCR assay. The Illumina HiSeq System was used to sequence the amplified TCR beta libraries as 87-base-pair reads. Per the original workflow: Across the 700 or so repertoires, a later analysis counted about 81 million unique TCR beta chains, approximately 10 million of which were shared by at least two donors. Raw reads were error-corrected and collapsed into unique sequences with a nearest-neighbor algorithm that merged closely related sequences to remove PCR and sequencing errors. To assign V, D and J gene segments, CDR3 sequences were aligned to IMGT reference sequences. For a sequence to be retained, a match of at least six nucleotides to both a V gene segment and a J gene segment was required. Rearrangements were called productive when the CDR3 lacked stop codons and stayed in frame with V and J; all others were non-productive. CDR3 was defined according to IMGT convention as the region running from the second conserved V-encoded cysteine to the conserved J-encoded phenylalanine. The earlier analysis of about 610 of the donors excluded any sequence lacking an unambiguous match to a single V gene segment. In an earlier analysis of a few hundred of the donors, a V segment was called functional when productive rearrangements were above 56.7%, and segregating when the standard deviation between donors exceeded 5%. To diagnose cytomegalovirus status from the catalog of TCR beta chain sequences, a statistical classification framework was built. In a later analysis, V and J genes were assigned by comparing TCR nucleotide sequences against IMGT/GENE-DB human TR gene sequences. In a later analysis, CDR3 sequences and most-parsimonious VDJ recombination scenarios were assigned using the TCRdist pipeline. In a later analysis, each TCR beta chain was defined by its CDR3 amino acid sequence together with its V-gene family, and reads lacking a unique V-gene family were excluded. As a way to deal with suspected cross-contamination and a sequencing artifact, a later analysis dropped 450 to 600 nucleotide sequences that were highly shared and had low generation probability. In a later analysis, a clonal expansion index for each public chain was calculated from normalized within-repertoire ranks of inferred template counts. In a later analysis, generation probabilities were computed using a VDJ recombination model fitted to out-of-frame rearrangements, and the results were checked against IGoR. Hypergeometric tests were used in a later analysis to score TCR-TCR, TCR-HLA and TCR-CMV co-occurrence, with a repertoire-size bias correction applied to the TCR pairs. To estimate false discovery rates, a later analysis permuted the HLA or CMV assignments 20 times. In a later analysis, co-occurring TCRs were grouped using DBSCAN, and TCRdist sequence similarity was added for clustering within HLA-allele-positive subsets. Repertoires with fewer than 30,000 or more than 120,000 public chains were left out of co-occurrence clustering, as were roughly five repertoires with anomalous nucleotide sharing. Imported from immuneACCESS, the table was reduced by TCRdb to in-frame sequences with V and J called. These copies leave out some clones; in studies compared against another copy, an unresolved V gene accounts for under half, and the cause of the remainder is not known. From that table come the V and J calls and clone size; the DNA was used to work out D and trimming. In all, the sample holds about 180,000 clones, and around 77% of those were seen once. Over 2% of the sample lies in the top ten.

The cohort consisted of 600 to 700 healthy bone marrow donors. At the time of sampling, all cohort members were nominally healthy, though unrecorded immune exposures were likely present. The donor was CMV seronegative and was included in the group of over 300 seronegative cohort members. Each donor provided a peripheral blood sample, and peripheral blood mononuclear cells were used for TCR beta sequencing. The Qiagen DNeasy Blood Extraction Kit was used to extract genomic DNA from the blood cell samples. The source of the sample is a study of cytomegalovirus exposure and HLA in healthy donors listed by TCRdb under 2017. Describing the broader study: In an earlier analysis of some 550 of the donors, 250 to 350 Gb of sequence data and some 120 million unique TCR beta sequences from some 170 million T cells were reported. Among the roughly 430 genotyped donors, roughly 80% belonged to the genetic ancestry cluster associated with self-reported Caucasian donors. In an earlier analysis of a few hundred of the donors, high-throughput TCR beta sequencing was used to judge whether each TCR beta V gene segment behaved as functional or pseudogenic. A later genetic analysis used genome-wide SNP genotypes for about 65% of the 666 donors, treating that subset as a discovery cohort. The study was designed to test whether signatures of past pathogen exposure could be identified by cataloging public T cell receptors. In a later analysis, previously published TCR beta repertoires from several hundred donors were re-analyzed and high-resolution HLA genotyping was added so that TCR occurrence patterns could be studied. Across approximately 400 genotyped donors of the cohort, an average of roughly 250,000 unique TCR beta nucleotide sequences per donor were sequenced, and roughly a sixth of those sequences were non-productive. The study profiled the T cell repertoires of more than 500 subjects by immunosequencing and related them to cytomegalovirus serostatus. Five DR-DQ haplotypes were treated as single units for association and clustering because of strong linkage in the cohort. Along with the approximately 650-subject first cohort, a separate validation cohort of over a hundred different subjects was used. HLA typing included class I and class II loci at four-digit resolution. Every discovery cohort repertoire had been produced on one sequencing platform. An early release that covered approximately 600 HLA-typed donors contained approximately 300 gigabases of sequencing data and 85 million to 100 million unique TCR sequences. Typing coverage varied by locus: roughly 629-630 donors for A, B, C, DRB1 and DQB1; roughly 520 for DQA1; approximately 570 for DPA1; approximately 490 for DPB1. In the later analysis, no new phenotypic data were used to find candidate immune exposures; instead, reliance was placed on TCR beta sequences and their occurrence across donors. To predict cytomegalovirus infection status, the study brought together high-throughput TCR immunosequencing, statistical association of individual TCRs with disease status, and machine learning. Donor age, sex, ethnicity and CMV serostatus were compiled together with the repertoire data.

The cysteine opens and the phenylalanine closes a CDR3 of 18 amino acids. CDR3 DNA is the only sequence kept; it has 54 bases, read in frame from the first base. Findings and caveats that apply to the study as a whole: A further reported finding was that TCR beta sequences accurately predicted the HLA-A and HLA-B alleles for most subjects in the first cohort. In the study, approximately 160 TCR beta chains were listed as associated with cytomegalovirus. According to a later analysis, most CMV-associated TCR beta chains appeared to be HLA-restricted, and the HLA associations seemed to be driven largely by CMV exposure. According to a later analysis, parvovirus B19, influenza, CMV and Epstein-Barr virus appeared linked to several top co-occurrence clusters. Specific HLA alleles were associated with over 15,000 TCR beta sequences at a false discovery rate of 0.05 in a later analysis. Compared with the approximately 720-donor mean, donors in an Asian-associated ancestry cluster had fewer N-insertions in productive TCRs, according to a later genetic analysis. An association between a missense DCLRE1C variant and V-gene and J-gene trimming of TCR beta chains was found in a later genetic analysis and replicated in an independent cohort. Broadly in line with IMGT annotations, most TCR beta V segments showed up in productive rearrangements about 90% or about 30% of the time in an earlier analysis of several hundred of the donors. Some IMGT-functional V segments, including TRBV6-2 and TRBV6-3, could not be told apart with the 87-base-pair reads, so those segments were excluded. Most TCR sequences were seen in very few donors, while some public TCRs were found in many individuals. Roughly uniform sequencing depth across donors was assumed in presence/absence analyses, although this assumption may not hold. In a later analysis, the rate of TCR association differed among HLA loci, with DRB1 alleles having the most associated TCRs and HLA-C alleles having the fewest. Immune exposure information for the cohort was limited to CMV serostatus. In a later analysis, HLA-associated TCR beta chains showed more clonal expansion and lower generation probabilities than non-associated chains that were equally common. Strong co-occurrence of HLA alleles, especially DR and DQ, made assigning TCR associations to individual alleles difficult. In this cohort, only TCR beta chains were sequenced, and detectable features were limited by the absence of alpha or paired-chain data. Cytomegalovirus status was reported to be diagnosed by the classifier with high specificity and sensitivity in both the original and validation cohorts. A cluster of highly shared sequence variants was judged likely to be a technical artifact of the sequencing pipeline. HLA typing was unavailable for some donors at each locus, so association tests used only the typed subset. Because counts were too low, seventeen rarely observed V segments, including chromosome 9 orphons, were excluded from the earlier analysis of roughly 580 of the donors. A few of the identified cytomegalovirus-associated TCR beta chains were confirmed in vitro to be specific for cytomegalovirus antigens. Linkage disequilibrium might explain the correlated functional status among segregating V segments, but an unknown experimental factor could not be excluded. The authors suggested that the approach could potentially be generalized to other disease states and immunological phenotypes.

The chain joins TRBV21-1 to TRBJ1-5; no DNA check was done on the table's D call, TRBD1. TRBV21-1 counts as a pseudogene. This receptor was obtained from a man in his sixties in good health and CMV-seronegative. The specimen was PBMCs. The DNA reads TGTGCCAGCAGCAAAGAAATGGGGCCGGGTTGGAGCAATCAGCCCCAGAATTTT. Translated, it reads CASSKEMGPGWSNQPQNF.